The text below deals with one T cell receptor beta chain. It lacks a known antigen. No base quality values were provided; no much bigger clone lies one nucleotide off. Each collaborating institution followed its own protocols to collect whole blood in K2EDTA tubes. For TCRbeta analysis, collaborators shipped samples as frozen whole blood, isolated PBMCs, or DNA extracted from either of those sample types. TCRbeta CDR3 regions were amplified from genomic DNA by means of the immunoSEQ Assay, a bias-controlled multiplex PCR. The authors' pipeline ran thus. Within the assay, amplification of reference gene primers was used to estimate how many nucleated cells each sample contained. To quantify the absolute abundance of each unique TCRbeta CDR3 rearrangement, sequence reads were collapsed and filtered. For each sample, productive Simpson clonality was calculated as the square root of Simpson's diversity index over productive rearrangements. The table comes from immuneACCESS by way of TCRdb, which keeps in-frame sequences with V and J called. Part of the clones is missing from these tables; in studies checked, under half for an unresolved V gene and the rest for unknown reasons. V and J calls and clone size are those listed in that table; D and trimming were worked out from the DNA. The sample records fewer than 500,000 clones, around 86% of which are singletons. Jointly, the top ten make up 1.4% of the sample.

V and J lose 2 bases and 8 bases, and a span of 14 bases separates them. For CDR1 and CDR2, the germline V gene (reference sequence) lists SGHNT and YYREEE. Reading from cysteine to phenylalanine, the CDR3 counts 13 amino acids. The only DNA kept is the CDR3, 39 bases in frame from the first base. The data stem from a study of blood T cell repertoires in COVID-19 (dated by TCRdb to the early 2020s). In terms of the full investigation: The collaborator samples originated in the United States, Italy and Spain and spanned the acute and convalescent phases of COVID-19. Where available, HLA class I and class II types were obtained from metadata supplied by the sample provider rather than from assay-based typing. The prospective study material was composed of cDNA or gDNA derived from T cells, B-cell-depleted T cells, or PBMCs. The repertoires were released in a freely available public database meant as a resource for research on the immune response to SARS-CoV-2. Deeply sampled blood TCRbeta repertoires from subjects exposed to, actively infected with, or recovered from COVID-19 were included in the dataset. Samples were obtained from the ongoing ImmuneRACE study (first 160 participants) and from 1,200 or so subjects provided by 6 global collaborators. Sample metadata almost always included a de-identified subject ID, COVID-19 status, age in years and sex.

Study-wide findings and limitations: The amount of clinical and demographic metadata varied by source and participant and was provided uncurated.

The receptor chain draws on TRBV5-4 and TRBJ2-7; the D gene cannot be named for sure. The sequence derives from a woman in her 30s with active or convalescent COVID-19. Material: peripheral blood. For the CDR3, the sequence is CASSFGGTGKQYF. The nucleotide sequence reads TGTGCCAGCAGCTTTGGCGGAACTGGTAAGCAGTACTTC.